This record covers a single T cell receptor beta chain. The sample belongs to a study of shared clonotypes between healthy human individuals. Profiling relied on immunoSEQ multiplex PCR, and the TCRdb table lists in-frame clones only, not all of them. The sample shows 2 million or so clones, approximately 95% of them seen only once. In the naive CD8 group, cells lacked CD45RO and were positively selected for CCR7, so terminally differentiated effector memory CD45RA+ cells were left out. Trimming pared 0 bases from V and 2 bases from J, leaving 11 bases between. This CDR3 has 15 amino acids. The germline V gene encodes CDR1 MGHRA and CDR2 YSYEKL.

The source is a man younger than 35 in good health. The sequenced sample was naive CD8+ T cells sorted from blood. The chain uses TRBV4-1 and TRBJ2-7; D not resolved. The DNA for the CDR3 is TGCGCCAGCAGCCAAGATCCCGGCAGAACCTACGAGCAGTACTTC. Translation gives CASSQDPGRTYEQYF.